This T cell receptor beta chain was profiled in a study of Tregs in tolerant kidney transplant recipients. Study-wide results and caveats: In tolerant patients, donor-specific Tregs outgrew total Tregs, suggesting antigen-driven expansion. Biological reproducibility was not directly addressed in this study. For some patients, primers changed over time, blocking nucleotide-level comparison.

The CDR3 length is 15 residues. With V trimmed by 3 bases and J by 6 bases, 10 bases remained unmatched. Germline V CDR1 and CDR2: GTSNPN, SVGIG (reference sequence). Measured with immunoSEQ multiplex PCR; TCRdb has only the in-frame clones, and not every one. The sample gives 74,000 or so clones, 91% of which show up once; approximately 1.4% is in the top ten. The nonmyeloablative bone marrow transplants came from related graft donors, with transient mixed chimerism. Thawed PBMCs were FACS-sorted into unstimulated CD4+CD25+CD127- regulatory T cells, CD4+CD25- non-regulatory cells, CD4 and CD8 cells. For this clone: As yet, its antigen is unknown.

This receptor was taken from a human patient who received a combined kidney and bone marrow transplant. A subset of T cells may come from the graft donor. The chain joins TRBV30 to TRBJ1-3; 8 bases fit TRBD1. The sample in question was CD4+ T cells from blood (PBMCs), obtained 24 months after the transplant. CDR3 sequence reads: CAWSAIGQGANTIYF. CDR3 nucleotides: TGTGCCTGGAGCGCCATCGGACAGGGAGCAAACACCATATATTTT.